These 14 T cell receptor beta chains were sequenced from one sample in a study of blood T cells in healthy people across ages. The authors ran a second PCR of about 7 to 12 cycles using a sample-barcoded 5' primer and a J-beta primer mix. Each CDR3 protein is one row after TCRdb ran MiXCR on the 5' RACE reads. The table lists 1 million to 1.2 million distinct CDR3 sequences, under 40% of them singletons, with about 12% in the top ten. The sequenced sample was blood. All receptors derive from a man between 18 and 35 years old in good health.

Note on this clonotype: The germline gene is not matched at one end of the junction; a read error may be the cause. The CDR3 DNA reads as TGTACCAGCAGCCCCCGGACTAGTCGCTTGACAGATACGCAGTATTTT. It codes for CTSSPRTSRLTDTQYF. The rearrangement links TRBV27 to TRBJ2-3; 7 bases line up with TRBD2. CDR1 and CDR2 (germline): MNHEY, SMNVEV (reference sequence). This CDR3 contains 16 residues.

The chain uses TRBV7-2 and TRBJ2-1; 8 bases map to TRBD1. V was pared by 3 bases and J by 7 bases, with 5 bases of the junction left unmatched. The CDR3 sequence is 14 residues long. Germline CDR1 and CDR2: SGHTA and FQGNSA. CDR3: CASSFLDRVNEQFF. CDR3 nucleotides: TGTGCCAGCAGCTTCCTGGACAGGGTGAATGAGCAGTTCTTC.

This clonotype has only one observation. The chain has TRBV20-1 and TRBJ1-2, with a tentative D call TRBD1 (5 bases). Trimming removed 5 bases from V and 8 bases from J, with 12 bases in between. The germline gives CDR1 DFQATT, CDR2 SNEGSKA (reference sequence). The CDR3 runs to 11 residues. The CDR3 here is CSAGAGSGYTF. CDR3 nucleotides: TGCAGTGCTGGGGCCGGCAGCGGCTACACCTTC.

The CDR3 nucleotides are TGCGCCAGCAGCCAAACCGGGACAGGGTACTCACCCCTCCACTTT. Translation: CASSQTGTGYSPLHF. This sequence joins TRBV4-3 and TRBJ1-6, with 9 bases that match TRBD1. V lost 2 bases and J lost 10; bases outside the gene matches: 6. CDR3 length: 15 residues. Germline V gene data show CDR1 as LGHNA and CDR2 as YSLEER.

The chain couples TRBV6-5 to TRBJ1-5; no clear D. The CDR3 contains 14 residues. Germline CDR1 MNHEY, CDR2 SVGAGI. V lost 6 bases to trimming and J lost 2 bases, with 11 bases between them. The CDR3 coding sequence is TGTGCCAGCAGCATCGTCCTGGGCAATCAGCCCCAGCATTTT. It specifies CASSIVLGNQPQHF.

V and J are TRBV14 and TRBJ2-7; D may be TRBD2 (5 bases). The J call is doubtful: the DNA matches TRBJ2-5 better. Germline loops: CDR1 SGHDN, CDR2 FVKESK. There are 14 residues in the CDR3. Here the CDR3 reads CASNLPGSEETQYF. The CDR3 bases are TGTGCCAGCAACCTGCCGGGGTCAGAAGAGACCCAGTACTTC.

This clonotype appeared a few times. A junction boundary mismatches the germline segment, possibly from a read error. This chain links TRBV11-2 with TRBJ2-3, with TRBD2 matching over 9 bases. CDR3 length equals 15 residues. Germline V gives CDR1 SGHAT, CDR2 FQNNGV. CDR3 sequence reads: CASSLGGTSRDTQYF. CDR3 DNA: TGTGCCAGCAGCTTAGGGGGGACTAGCAGAGATACGCAGTATTTT.

The CDR3 region has the DNA TGTGCCAGCCCGCCGTCGAGGTTGGCCCGTTCCTACAATGAGCAGTTCTTC. Protein product: CASPPSRLARSYNEQFF. V gene TRBV25-1 combines with J gene TRBJ2-1; D is unresolved. Germline V gene lookup returns CDR1 MGHDK and CDR2 SYGVNS. CDR3 length: 17 residues. V lost 8 bases, J lost 1 base, and 21 bases lay in between.

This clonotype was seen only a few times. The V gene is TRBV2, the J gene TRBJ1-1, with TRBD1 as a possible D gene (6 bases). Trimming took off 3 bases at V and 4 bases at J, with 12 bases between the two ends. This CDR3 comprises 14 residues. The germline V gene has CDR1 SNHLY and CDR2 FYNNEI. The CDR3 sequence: CASSDRVGATEAFF. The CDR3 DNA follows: TGTGCCAGCAGTGATCGGGTGGGGGCCACTGAAGCTTTCTTT.

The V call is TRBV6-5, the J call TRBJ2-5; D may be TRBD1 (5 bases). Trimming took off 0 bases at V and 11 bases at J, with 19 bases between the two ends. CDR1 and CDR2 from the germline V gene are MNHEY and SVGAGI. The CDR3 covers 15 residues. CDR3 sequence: CASSYSSQGWSEQYF. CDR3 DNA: TGTGCCAGCAGTTACTCTTCGCAGGGATGGAGTGAGCAGTACTTC.

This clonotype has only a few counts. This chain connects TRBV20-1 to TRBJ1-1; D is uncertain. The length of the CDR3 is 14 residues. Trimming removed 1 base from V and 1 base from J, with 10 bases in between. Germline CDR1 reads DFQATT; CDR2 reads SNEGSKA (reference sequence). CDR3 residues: CSARAFGENTEAFF. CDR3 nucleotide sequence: TGCAGTGCTAGAGCCTTTGGGGAGAACACTGAAGCTTTCTTT.

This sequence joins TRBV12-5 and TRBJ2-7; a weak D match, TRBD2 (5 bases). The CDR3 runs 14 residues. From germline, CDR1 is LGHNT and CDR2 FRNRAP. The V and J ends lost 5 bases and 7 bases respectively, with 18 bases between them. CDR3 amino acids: CASGPPGFGNEQYF. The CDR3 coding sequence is TGTGCTAGTGGTCCCCCGGGGTTTGGGAATGAGCAGTACTTC.

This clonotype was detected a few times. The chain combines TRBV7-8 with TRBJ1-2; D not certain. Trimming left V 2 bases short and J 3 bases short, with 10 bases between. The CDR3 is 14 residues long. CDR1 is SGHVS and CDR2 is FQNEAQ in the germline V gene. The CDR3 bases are TGTGCCAGCAGCTTAAACGGGGTAGACTATGGCTACACCTTC. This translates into CASSLNGVDYGYTF.

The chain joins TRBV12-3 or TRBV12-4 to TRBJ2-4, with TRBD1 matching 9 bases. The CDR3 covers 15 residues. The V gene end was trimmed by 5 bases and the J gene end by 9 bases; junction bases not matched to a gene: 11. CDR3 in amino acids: CASSRTGDLGTIQYF. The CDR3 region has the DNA TGTGCCAGCAGTAGGACAGGGGATTTGGGTACCATTCAGTACTTC.